Listed below are T cell receptor beta chains from one sample, sequenced in a study of spatial heterogeneity in lung cancer. One entry per CDR3 protein results from TCRdb running MiXCR on the 5' RACE reads. Of tens of thousands of distinct CDR3 sequences listed, roughly 7.5% are singletons. Sequenced here: PBMCs, sampled at surgery. The receptors were gathered from a female donor with early-stage non-small cell lung cancer. Each CDR3 is given with its conserved first and last residue. The D gene is left open where the match is weak. Clone size, where shown, is once, few, many, or a class for clones that have expanded.

D | J | size | V | CDR3 | DNA
TRBD1 | TRBJ1-4 | - | TRBV4-3 | CASSVQGTATNEKLFF | TGCGCCAGCAGCGTACAGGGGACCGCAACTAATGAAAAACTGTTTTTT
- | TRBJ2-7 | many | TRBV18 | CASSAPRTSIYEQYF | TGTGCCAGCTCAGCGCCGAGGACATCTATCTACGAGCAGTACTTC
TRBD1 | TRBJ1-5 | many | TRBV15 | CATSRRQGGQPQHF | TGTGCCACCAGCAGAAGACAGGGGGGTCAGCCCCAGCATTTT
TRBD1 | TRBJ1-2 | many | TRBV2 | CASSPRGGHGYTF | TGTGCCAGCAGCCCTCGAGGGGGCCATGGCTACACCTTC
- | TRBJ2-1 | many | TRBV15 | CATSREGAGWNEQFF | TGTGCCACCAGCAGAGAAGGGGCAGGGTGGAATGAGCAGTTCTTC
TRBD1 | TRBJ2-1 | many | TRBV7-2 | CASSSPAFGTEFF | TGTGCCAGCAGTTCCCCGGCCTTCGGGACAGAGTTCTTC
TRBD1 | TRBJ1-1 | few | TRBV2 | CASSGHRTGGIEAFF | TGTGCCAGCAGTGGACATCGGACAGGGGGCATTGAAGCTTTCTTT
- | TRBJ1-2 | - | TRBV6-2/TRBV6-3 | CASSYSGTSASYGYTF | TGTGCCAGCAGTTACTCCGGGACCTCGGCGTCTTATGGCTACACCTTC
- | TRBJ1-3 | - | TRBV20-1 | CSAHTSGNTIYF | TGCAGTGCCCACACCTCTGGAAACACCATATATTTT
- | TRBJ2-2 | many | TRBV7-2 | CASSFLGLQTGELFF | TGTGCCAGCAGCTTTCTGGGACTTCAAACCGGGGAGCTGTTTTTT
TRBD1 | TRBJ1-4 | - | TRBV20-1 | CSARRQGNNEKLFF | TGCAGTGCAAGAAGACAGGGAAATAATGAAAAACTGTTTTTT
- | TRBJ2-5 | many | TRBV3-1 | CASSQLAGAIQETQYF | TGTGCCAGCAGCCAACTCGCGGGGGCCATCCAAGAGACCCAGTACTTC
TRBD2 | TRBJ2-3 | many | TRBV4-3 | CASSQERTSGGLSTDTQYF | TGCGCCAGCAGCCAAGAGAGGACTAGCGGGGGCCTAAGCACAGATACGCAGTATTTT
- | TRBJ2-5 | few | TRBV11-2 | CASRTVGRGIQETQYF | TGTGCCAGCAGGACCGTGGGCAGGGGAATACAAGAGACCCAGTACTTC
TRBD1 | TRBJ2-5 | many | TRBV10-1 | CASSDGTGMETQYF | TGCGCCAGCAGTGACGGGACAGGGATGGAGACCCAGTACTTC
- | TRBJ2-2 | many | TRBV6-5 | CASSYSRETGELFF | TGTGCCAGCAGTTACTCTAGAGAGACCGGGGAGCTGTTTTTT
TRBD1 | TRBJ1-3 | many | TRBV18 | CASSPGQVFSGNTIYF | TGTGCCAGCTCACCGGGACAGGTCTTCTCTGGAAACACCATATATTTT
- | TRBJ2-2 | many | TRBV5-1 | CASKVTTAGGTGELFF | TGCGCCAGCAAAGTAACAACGGCAGGAGGAACCGGGGAGCTGTTTTTT
TRBD1 | TRBJ2-4 | medium-sized | TRBV29-1 | CSVAGQGVNIQYF | TGCAGCGTTGCCGGACAGGGAGTGAACATTCAGTACTTC
- | TRBJ2-5 | few | TRBV20-1 | CSARDRLRRAQYF | TGCAGTGCTAGAGATAGACTAAGGCGGGCCCAGTACTTC
TRBD2 | TRBJ2-2 | many | TRBV12-3/TRBV12-4 | CASRSGGETGELFF | TGTGCCAGCCGTAGCGGGGGGGAAACCGGGGAGCTGTTTTTT
- | TRBJ2-5 | - | TRBV3-1 | CASSHPGGRQETQYF | TGTGCCAGCAGCCACCCCGGGGGCAGGCAAGAGACCCAGTACTTC
- | TRBJ2-3 | many | TRBV7-9 | CASPSASTDTQYF | TGTGCCAGCCCTTCAGCTAGCACAGATACGCAGTATTTT
- | TRBJ1-1 | few | TRBV5-1 | CASSLGAANTEAFF | TGCGCCAGCAGCTTAGGGGCAGCGAACACTGAAGCTTTCTTT
TRBD2 | TRBJ2-3 | many | TRBV3-1 | CASSQLAGVPPDTQYF | TGTGCCAGCAGCCAACTAGCGGGGGTACCCCCAGATACGCAGTATTTT
- | TRBJ2-1 | many | TRBV29-1 | CSAPSYRNEQFF | TGCAGCGCCCCCTCCTACAGGAATGAGCAGTTCTTC
TRBD2 | TRBJ2-3 | - | TRBV7-3 | CASSLTGLASDTQYF | TGTGCCAGCAGCTTAACCGGACTAGCGTCAGATACGCAGTATTTT
TRBD1 | TRBJ2-7 | - | TRBV20-1 | CSARAGTGGSSSYEQYF | TGCAGTGCTAGGGCCGGGACAGGGGGCTCTAGCTCCTACGAGCAGTACTTC
- | TRBJ1-1 | many | TRBV7-7 | CASSRERDTEAFF | TGTGCCAGCAGCCGAGAGCGGGACACTGAAGCTTTCTTT
- | TRBJ2-3 | many | TRBV7-9 | CASIGVATDTQYF | TGTGCCAGCATTGGTGTGGCCACAGATACGCAGTATTTT
TRBD1 | TRBJ2-1 | many | TRBV7-3 | CASSPRDRGSYNEQFF | TGTGCCAGCAGCCCCAGGGACAGGGGATCCTACAATGAGCAGTTCTTC
- | TRBJ2-7 | many | TRBV7-3 | CASSLVSERLSSYEQYF | TGTGCCAGCAGCTTAGTATCGGAGAGGCTTAGCTCCTACGAGCAGTACTTC
- | TRBJ2-1 | many | TRBV13 | CASSRMGNEQFF | TGTGCCAGCAGCCGGATGGGCAATGAGCAGTTCTTC
- | TRBJ2-5 | many | TRBV5-6 | CASSSGWGLETQYF | TGTGCCAGCAGCTCTGGATGGGGTCTAGAGACCCAGTACTTC
- | TRBJ2-3 | many | TRBV28 | CASSLWGFRGATTDTQYF | TGTGCCAGCAGTTTATGGGGCTTCCGGGGGGCCACCACAGATACGCAGTATTTT
- | TRBJ1-3 | many | TRBV5-1 | CASSATVSGNTIYF | TGCGCCAGCAGCGCGACAGTCTCTGGAAACACCATATATTTT
- | TRBJ1-1 | many | TRBV30 | CAWSPRRGTEAFF | TGTGCCTGGAGCCCCAGGAGGGGTACTGAAGCTTTCTTT